This T cell receptor (beta chain) was found in a study of cytomegalovirus exposure and HLA in healthy donors. Study outcomes and limitations: Through in vitro validation, a few CMV-associated chains were shown to be specific for CMV antigens.

Worth noting for this clone: Its antigen is undetermined.

With 60 Vbeta and 13 Jbeta primers, the PCR was carried out. Repertoires were generated with immunoSEQ multiplex PCR, while TCRdb's copy carries only in-frame clones and drops some. The sample holds about 260,000 clones; around four fifths are singletons and the top ten take more than 1.5%. V lost 1 base and J lost 7; bases outside the gene matches: 11. The CDR3 is 16 residues long. In germline, CDR1 is SGHTA, CDR2 FQGNSA. This clonotype was obtained from a woman aged 40-49 years in good health and CMV-seropositive. The genes are TRBV7-2 and TRBJ2-5; 8 nucleotides align to TRBD2. Sequencing was carried out using PBMCs. The CDR3 loop is CASSLGTSSSYGTQYF. The CDR3 nucleotides are TGTGCCAGCAGCTTAGGGACTAGCTCTAGTTACGGGACCCAGTACTTC.